Here is one T cell receptor beta chain with its context. Germline CDR1 reads LGHNT; CDR2 reads FRNRAP. This CDR3 region has 18 residues. V dropped 0 bases and J dropped 4; count of bases not matched to a gene: 10. This specimen comes from a study of blood T cell repertoires in COVID-19. Across the study: Acute and convalescent COVID-19 samples came from the United States, Italy and Spain. PBMCs, B-cell-depleted T cells, or T cells provided the cDNA or gDNA that made up the material.

In the original analysis: Quantification of nucleated cells was approximated via reference gene primer amplification. TCRdb keeps only in-frame clones here, not all; method: immunoSEQ multiplex PCR. V, J and clone size derive from that table, while D and trimming were established from the DNA sequence. Here the sample spans more than 350,000 clones, around 87% being singletons. The sequenced sample was PBMCs or T cells enriched from blood (not recorded which). The clonotype comes from a man aged 18-30 years who had recovered from COVID-19. This rearrangement joins TRBV12-5 to TRBJ2-2; 8 bases match TRBD1. The CDR3 spells CASGLVGRTGRGTGELFF. CDR3 in DNA: TGTGCTAGTGGTTTGGTAGGTCGGACAGGGCGAGGCACCGGGGAGCTGTTTTTT.